This T cell receptor beta chain was sequenced for a study of blood T cells in healthy people across ages. Study results and limitations: Among T cells, TCR beta diversity per million cells dropped roughly linearly as age rose. More naive CD4+ cells and higher diversity were found in long-lived than in aged donors.

This clonotype has more than one count but fewer than ten. No antigen is known for it. Donor samples were obtained from healthy Caucasian individuals from Russia, aged 6 to 90. Germline CDR1 and CDR2: SQVTM and ANQGSEA. The V end was cut by 4 bases, the J end by 3 bases, with 9 bases between. The CDR3 covers 12 residues. A second PCR of roughly 7 to 11 cycles used a sample-barcoded 5' primer and a J-beta primer mix. In TCRdb, the 5' RACE reads were re-called with MiXCR into one record per CDR3 protein. The data hold over 450,000 distinct CDR3 sequences, with approximately 25% observed a single time. The same data also contributed to another study, on T cells of mothers and their children. That report adds: Sequencing got over 10 million TCR beta CDR3 reads from each mother and about 2.9 million from each child.

The genes are TRBV29-1 and TRBJ1-2, with D uncertain. The sequenced sample consisted of blood. This TCR was sampled from a boy between 5 and 17 years old in good health. This CDR3 is CSVVPPDYGYTF. The CDR3 DNA follows: TGCAGCGTTGTACCTCCCGACTATGGCTACACCTTC.